This TCR beta chain was retrieved from a study of blood T cells in healthy people across ages. This clonotype has a single count. What it binds is not known. Together with a sample-barcoded 5' primer, a J-beta primer mix was included in a second PCR lasting about 6 to 11 cycles. TCRdb reprocessed the 5' RACE reads via MiXCR and lists one record per CDR3 protein. The data show roughly 800,000 distinct CDR3 sequences, 58% seen once. Broader study findings: Investigators viewed diversity estimates from one million T cells as underestimates, the study reported.

Sequencing was carried out using blood. The clonotype originates from a man under 40 in good health.

The CDR3 loop is CSASTSGDGYTF. The CDR3 region has the DNA TGCAGTGCTAGTACGTCAGGGGATGGCTACACCTTC. The chain joins TRBV20-1 to TRBJ1-2; D perhaps matches TRBD1 (6 bases). V shed 3 bases and J shed 6 bases, with 11 bases lying between them. Per the germline V gene, CDR1 is DFQATT and CDR2 is SNEGSKA (reference sequence). There are 12 residues in the CDR3.